This T cell receptor beta chain was captured by sequencing in a study of cytomegalovirus exposure and HLA in healthy donors. With 7 bases clipped from V and 4 bases from J, the junction kept 4 bases outside the gene matches. CDR3 length: 15 residues. Per germline, CDR1 MDHEN and CDR2 SYDVKM. The PCR was carried out with 60 Vbeta primers and 13 Jbeta primers. Using immunoSEQ multiplex PCR, the repertoire was profiled, and TCRdb retains in-frame clones only, with some absent. The table has roughly 80,000 clones, roughly 83% seen once. The material sequenced was PBMCs. V gene TRBV28 combines with J gene TRBJ2-3, with TRBD2 matching over 14 bases. The source of this sequence is a woman in her fifties or sixties in good health and CMV-seronegative. CDR3 bases: TGTGCCAGCAAAAGGACTAGCGGGAGGCCAGATACGCAGTATTTT. Its protein is CASKRTSGRPDTQYF.